The entry below describes one T cell receptor (beta chain). The data derive from a study of technical replicates of blood from several donors. The assay was immunoSEQ multiplex PCR, and TCRdb's table has in-frame clones only and misses some. Of some 87,000 clones listed, about 97% are singletons. Germline V gene data show CDR1 as MNHEY and CDR2 as SVGAGI. The CDR3 extends over 15 amino acids. Trimming took off 6 bases at V and 0 bases at J, with 15 bases between the two ends. Material for sequencing was T cells isolated from PBMCs. This clonotype originated in a human donor in good health. This rearrangement joins TRBV6-5 to TRBJ2-7; D is ambiguous. CDR3 sequence reads: CASSPVGFSSYEQYF. Written as DNA, the CDR3 is TGTGCCAGCAGCCCGGTGGGCTTCAGCTCCTACGAGCAGTACTTC.